This T cell receptor beta chain was profiled in a study of T cell repertoires in cytomegalovirus infection. Study at large: Public TCR beta signatures provided an indication of both CMV infection and a matching HLA type.

V was pared by 6 bases and J by 4 bases, with 8 bases of the junction left unmatched. Germline V lookup: CDR1 SGHTA, CDR2 FQGNSA. This CDR3 comprises 15 residues. MiXCR was run by TCRdb on the reads, yielding one entry per CDR3 protein. The sample has about 450,000 distinct CDR3 sequences, about a third seen once. In this sample, this clonotype turned up many times. Antigen: not known. Study findings and constraints: Based on cumulative public TCR beta family frequency, carriers of CMV plus the relevant HLA were identified. CMV-specific HLA-C-restricted TCR beta clonotypes dominated the ex vivo response.

Sequencing was carried out using PBMCs. The receptor comes from a human donor in good health (CMV status not recorded). Some clones in this sample may be carry-over from other donors' samples. The V call is TRBV7-2, the J call TRBJ2-5, with 10 bases matching TRBD2. Written as DNA, the CDR3 is TGTGCCAGCAGTCCAAGCGGGGGGGCCGGAGAGACCCAGTACTTC. It codes for CASSPSGGAGETQYF. Drawing the rest from reference TRBV7-2 and TRBJ2-5, the complete variable domain is GAGVSQSPSNKVTEKGKDVELRCDPISGHTALYWYRQSLGQGLEFLIYFQGNSAPDKSGLPSDRFSAERTGGSVSTLTIQRTQQEDSAVYLCASSPSGGAGETQYFGPGTRLLVL.